This passage covers 28 T cell receptor beta chains from one sample sequenced in a study of T cells in narcolepsy. Data came from immunoSEQ multiplex PCR; TCRdb stores just in-frame clones and leaves some out. The sample yields more than 8,000 clones, 70% seen once. Input material: CD45RA- memory CD8+ T cells from PBMCs. The receptors stem from a human donor with narcolepsy.

The chain is built from TRBV7-2 and TRBJ2-1; TRBD2 agrees at 10 bases. Germline values: CDR1 SGHTA, CDR2 FQGNSA. This CDR3 region has 15 residues. J was trimmed by 4 bases and V by 1 base; bases with no gene match: 1. CDR3 sequence: CASSLELAGYNEQFF. In DNA, the CDR3 is TGTGCCAGCAGCTTAGAACTAGCGGGATACAATGAGCAGTTCTTC.

This chain uses TRBV19 with TRBJ1-1; no clear D. V was cut by 8 bases and J by 5 bases, with 15 bases left in between. The CDR3 is 13 amino acids. The germline V gene has CDR1 LNHDA and CDR2 SQIVND (reference sequence). The CDR3 DNA sequence: TGTGCCAGTCGTGGTTGGTTGGGGACTGAAGCTTTCTTT. It encodes CASRGWLGTEAFF.

The CDR3 bases are TGTGCCAGCAGCTTCGGGGGGGCCTACGAGCAGTACTTC. Translating it yields CASSFGGAYEQYF. This sequence joins TRBV5-6 and TRBJ2-5, with 8 bases identical to TRBD2. The last part of the DNA fits TRBJ2-7 better; the J call may be wrong. Germline assignment: CDR1 SGHDT and CDR2 YYEEEE. The CDR3 runs to 13 residues.

By sample fraction, this clone is medium-sized. This CDR3 reads CASSSGYEQYF. CDR3 in DNA: TGTGCCAGCAGTTCGGGGTACGAGCAGTACTTC. The rearrangement uses TRBV27 and TRBJ2-7, with D perhaps matching TRBD2 (5 bases). The V gene lost 4 bases and the J gene lost 4 bases, with 5 bases spanning the gap. CDR3 length: 11 amino acids. Germline V gives CDR1 MNHEY, CDR2 SMNVEV (reference sequence).

This clone is categorized as medium-sized. The V call is TRBV7-2, the J call TRBJ2-7; 7 nucleotides align to TRBD1. V gave up 0 bases and J gave up 6 bases; unmatched junction bases: 8. The CDR3 consists of 15 residues. Germline-derived CDR1 and CDR2 are SGHTA and FQGNSA. The CDR3 sequence is CASSLAPQGVSEQYF. CDR3 nucleotides: TGTGCCAGCAGCTTAGCCCCGCAGGGGGTGAGCGAGCAGTACTTC.

The chain links TRBV7-9 to TRBJ2-3, with D unclear. The germline V and J ends were trimmed by 1 base and 0 bases, with 11 bases remaining between them. The germline CDR1 and CDR2 sequences are SEHNR and FQNEAQ (reference sequence). This CDR3 has 16 amino acids. This CDR3 is CASSLVAITSTDTQYF. Written as DNA, the CDR3 is TGTGCCAGCAGCTTAGTTGCTATAACTAGCACAGATACGCAGTATTTT.

The chain is built from TRBV6-4 and TRBJ2-1; 8 bases fit TRBD2. CDR3 length: 15 residues. V dropped 0 bases and J dropped 6; count of bases not matched to a gene: 4. Germline V lookup: CDR1 MRHNA, CDR2 SNTAGT. CDR3 coding DNA: TGTGCCAGCAGTGACTCGGGGCGGGGGGTCAATGAGCAGTTCTTC. This encodes CASSDSGRGVNEQFF.

The J gene is TRBJ2-4, the V gene TRBV4-2; 8 positions match TRBD1. With V trimmed by 7 bases and J by 9 bases, 11 bases remained unmatched. The germline CDR1 and CDR2 sequences are LGHNA and YNFKEQ. The CDR3 consists of 14 residues. The CDR3 reads CASTRGPPGGIQYF. The CDR3 nucleotides are TGTGCCAGCACCAGGGGGCCCCCTGGCGGCATTCAGTACTTC.

V is TRBV6-4 and J is TRBJ2-1, with TRBD2 matching 8 bases. CDR3 length: 15 amino acids. The trim removed 0 bases at V and 7 bases at J, leaving 5 bases unmatched. CDR1 and CDR2 from the germline V gene are MRHNA and SNTAGT. The CDR3 nucleotides are TGTGCCAGCAGTGACTCGAGCGGGAGTATGAATGAGCAGTTCTTC. It translates to CASSDSSGSMNEQFF.

This chain's CDR3 is CASSQFVGDSYEQYF. The CDR3 nucleotides are TGCGCCAGCAGCCAATTCGTCGGGGACAGCTACGAGCAGTACTTC. This chain connects TRBV4-3 to TRBJ2-7; 7 nucleotides align to TRBD1. The CDR3 runs to 15 residues. The ends lost 2 bases at V and 3 bases at J; junction bases unmatched: 7. From germline, CDR1 is LGHNA and CDR2 YSLEER.

The CDR3 loop is CASSHSPGGYEQYF. The CDR3 region has the DNA TGCGCCAGCAGCCATTCCCCAGGGGGCTACGAGCAGTACTTC. The chain links TRBV4-1 to TRBJ2-7, with 7 bases fitting TRBD1. Looked up from germline, CDR1 is MGHRA and CDR2 is YSYEKL. The CDR3 contains 14 residues. With V trimmed by 3 bases and J by 3 bases, 5 bases remained unmatched.

Details on this clone: Other DNA variants within this sample encode the same CDR3. The J gene is TRBJ2-5, the V gene TRBV30; 8 bases align to TRBD2. The ends lost 0 bases at V and 0 bases at J; junction bases unmatched: 6. The CDR3 has 16 residues. CDR1 is GTSNPN and CDR2 is SVGIG in the germline V gene (reference sequence). DNA of the CDR3: TGTGCCTGGAGTGTAGTCCGGGGGGGGTACCAAGAGACCCAGTACTTC. Amino acid sequence: CAWSVVRGGYQETQYF.

The chain recombines TRBV7-6 with TRBJ2-1, with D maybe TRBD2 (5 bases). The V and J ends lost 4 bases and 0 bases respectively, with 13 bases between them. The CDR3 totals 16 residues. Looked up from germline, CDR1 is SGHVS and CDR2 is FNYEAQ. CDR3 in DNA: TGTGCCAGCAGCTATGGTAGCGAGAGCTCCTACAATGAGCAGTTCTTC. Its translation: CASSYGSESSYNEQFF.

The rearrangement uses TRBV6-5 and TRBJ2-3, with D tentatively TRBD2 (6 bases). Trimming pared 5 bases from V and 2 bases from J, leaving 11 bases between. CDR1 and CDR2 from the germline V gene are MNHEY and SVGAGI. The CDR3 contains 14 residues. Here the CDR3 reads CASSHWDFTDTQYF. CDR3 DNA sequence: TGTGCCAGCAGTCATTGGGACTTCACAGATACGCAGTATTTT.

The V and J genes are TRBV27 and TRBJ2-3, with 16 bases fitting TRBD2. The CDR3 spans 17 residues. V trimming: 5 bases; J trimming: 2 bases; junction bases outside the gene matches: 4. Germline V gives CDR1 MNHEY, CDR2 SMNVEV (reference sequence). The CDR3 reads CASSLGLAGGPTDTQYF. In nucleotides, the CDR3 is TGTGCCAGCAGTCTGGGACTAGCGGGAGGGCCCACAGATACGCAGTATTTT.

The gene calls are TRBV4-2 and TRBJ1-3; D is possibly TRBD1 (5 bases). From germline, CDR1 is LGHNA and CDR2 YNFKEQ. The CDR3 totals 16 residues. With 1 base removed from V and 2 bases from J, the gap between germline ends came to 12 bases. The CDR3: CASSQAKTETGNTIYF. The CDR3 region has the DNA TGTGCCAGCAGCCAAGCTAAGACAGAAACTGGAAACACCATATATTTT.

In regard to this clone: Other DNA sequences of this sample code for an identical CDR3. This chain connects TRBV27 to TRBJ2-3; 8 nucleotides match TRBD1. The CDR3 extends over 14 amino acids. With 5 bases clipped from V and 2 bases from J, the junction kept 3 bases outside the gene matches. CDR1 and CDR2 from the germline V gene are MNHEY and SMNVEV (reference sequence). The CDR3 sequence is CASSPDRVTDTQYF. CDR3 bases: TGTGCCAGCAGTCCGGACAGGGTCACAGATACGCAGTATTTT.

This sequence joins TRBV11-2 and TRBJ2-5, with 7 bases lining up with TRBD2. The J call may be in error: the DNA end matches TRBJ2-7 better. This CDR3 contains 15 residues. Germline assignment: CDR1 SGHAT and CDR2 FQNNGV. The CDR3 sequence: CASSEGTTSSYEQYF. The CDR3 nucleotides are TGTGCCAGCAGCGAAGGGACTACCTCCTCCTACGAGCAGTACTTC.

J is TRBJ2-7 and V is TRBV19; 13 nucleotides align to TRBD2. The CDR3 totals 16 residues. V lost 0 bases and J lost 7; bases outside the gene matches: 6. In germline, CDR1 is LNHDA, CDR2 SQIVND (reference sequence). The chain's CDR3 is CASSIDGLAGATEQYF. The CDR3 nucleotides read TGTGCCAGTAGTATAGACGGACTAGCGGGAGCTACGGAGCAGTACTTC. The complete variable domain, with remaining parts taken from reference TRBV19 and TRBJ2-7, reads DGGITQSPKYLFRKEGQNVTLSCEQNLNHDAMYWYRQDPGQGLRLIYYSQIVNDFQKGDIAEGYSVSREKKESFPLTVTSAQKNPTAFYLCASSIDGLAGATEQYFGPGTRLTVT.

The chain combines TRBV15 with TRBJ2-3; D is perhaps TRBD1 (6 bases). V lost 1 base to trimming and J lost 2 bases, with 10 bases between them. Germline V lookup: CDR1 LNHNV, CDR2 YYDKDF (reference sequence). The CDR3 sequence is 15 residues long. The CDR3 loop is CATSRAQGNTDTQYF. The CDR3 DNA follows: TGTGCCACCAGCAGAGCTCAGGGGAACACAGATACGCAGTATTTT.

The gene calls are TRBV5-6 and TRBJ2-7; D ambiguous. From germline, CDR1 is SGHDT and CDR2 YYEEEE. This CDR3 region has 12 residues. With 5 bases removed from V and 5 bases from J, the gap between germline ends came to 11 bases. The CDR3 region is CASSTHGHEQYF. The CDR3 nucleotides read TGTGCCAGCAGTACCCACGGACACGAGCAGTACTTC.

V gene TRBV11-1 combines with J gene TRBJ2-3, with 13 bases identical to TRBD2. CDR3 length: 16 amino acids. V lost 5 bases and J lost 4; bases outside the gene matches: 6. Per the germline V gene, CDR1 is SGHAT and CDR2 is FQDESV (reference sequence). CDR3 nucleotide sequence: TGTGCCAGCAGCCGGGAGGGACTAGCGGGGCCAGATACGCAGTATTTT. This translates into CASSREGLAGPDTQYF.

This clone was recorded a few times. This chain joins TRBV30 and TRBJ2-1; TRBD2 might be the D (6 bases). This CDR3 is built from 14 residues. The germline gives CDR1 GTSNPN, CDR2 SVGIG (reference sequence). V was trimmed by 4 bases and J by 5 bases, leaving 15 bases between them. This CDR3 is CAWMRLAWDNEQFF. CDR3 bases: TGTGCCTGGATGCGCCTAGCGTGGGACAATGAGCAGTTCTTC.

The chain carries TRBV6-1 and TRBJ2-3; a weak D match, TRBD1 (6 bases). V was clipped by 2 bases and J by 2 bases, with 11 bases between them. This CDR3 comprises 15 residues. CDR1 is MNHNS and CDR2 is SASEGT in the germline V gene. The CDR3 loop reads CASSESTGNTDTQYF. The CDR3 coding sequence is TGTGCCAGCAGTGAATCCACAGGGAACACAGATACGCAGTATTTT.

The rearrangement uses TRBV5-6 and TRBJ1-2; the D gene is possibly TRBD1 (6 bases). This CDR3 has 15 residues. Germline-derived CDR1 and CDR2 are SGHDT and YYEEEE. Trimming cost V 0 bases and J 0 bases, with 9 bases left between them. The DNA of the CDR3 is TGTGCCAGCAGCTTGGGACAGGTAGCTAACTATGGCTACACCTTC. Amino acids: CASSLGQVANYGYTF.

The CDR3 loop is CASSLGGPSYEQYF. The CDR3 DNA reads as TGTGCCAGCAGCTTAGGGGGCCCCTCCTACGAGCAGTACTTC. V is TRBV7-2 and J is TRBJ2-7; the D gene is possibly TRBD1 (5 bases). Germline-derived CDR1 and CDR2 are SGHTA and FQGNSA. The CDR3 length is 14 residues. V dropped 1 base and J dropped 0 bases, with 7 bases sitting between them. Full variable domain (outside the CDR3, taken from reference TRBV7-2 and TRBJ2-7): GAGVSQSPSNKVTEKGKDVELRCDPISGHTALYWYRQSLGQGLEFLIYFQGNSAPDKSGLPSDRFSAERTGGSVSTLTIQRTQQEDSAVYLCASSLGGPSYEQYFGPGTRLTVT.

V is TRBV5-6 and J is TRBJ2-5, with D perhaps TRBD1 (5 bases). The CDR3 loop spans 15 amino acids. The V gene's germline CDR1 is SGHDT and CDR2 YYEEEE. V lost 0 bases to trimming and J lost 5 bases, with 14 bases between them. CDR3 loop: CASSLAGQGWETQYF. The DNA of the CDR3 is TGTGCCAGCAGCTTGGCGGGTCAGGGCTGGGAGACCCAGTACTTC.

This CDR3 reads CASSIGRGDYEQYF. Written as DNA, the CDR3 is TGTGCCAGTAGTATAGGCAGGGGGGATTACGAGCAGTACTTC. J is TRBJ2-7 and V is TRBV19, with D possibly matching TRBD1 (7 bases). The CDR3 has 14 amino acids. Germline CDR1 reads LNHDA; CDR2 reads SQIVND (reference sequence). V dropped 1 base and J dropped 4 bases, with 11 bases sitting between them.